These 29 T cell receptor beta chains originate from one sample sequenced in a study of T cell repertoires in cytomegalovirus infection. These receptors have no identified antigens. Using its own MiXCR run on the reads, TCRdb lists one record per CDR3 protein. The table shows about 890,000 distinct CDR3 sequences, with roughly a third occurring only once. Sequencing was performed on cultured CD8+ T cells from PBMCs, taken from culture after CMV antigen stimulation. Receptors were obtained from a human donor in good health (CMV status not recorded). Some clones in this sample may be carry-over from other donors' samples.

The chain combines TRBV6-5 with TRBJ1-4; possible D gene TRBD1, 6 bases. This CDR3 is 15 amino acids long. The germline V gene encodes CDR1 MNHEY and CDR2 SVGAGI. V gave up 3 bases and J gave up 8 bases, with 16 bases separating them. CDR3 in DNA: TGTGCCAGCAGTTATTATCAGGGGCTTGGCGAAAAACTGTTTTTT. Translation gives CASSYYQGLGEKLFF.

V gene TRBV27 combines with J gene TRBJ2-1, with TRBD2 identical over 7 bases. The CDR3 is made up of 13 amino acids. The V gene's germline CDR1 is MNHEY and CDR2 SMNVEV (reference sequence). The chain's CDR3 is CVVVGGGYNEQFF. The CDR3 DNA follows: TGTGTCGTTGTTGGGGGGGGCTACAATGAGCAGTTCTTC.

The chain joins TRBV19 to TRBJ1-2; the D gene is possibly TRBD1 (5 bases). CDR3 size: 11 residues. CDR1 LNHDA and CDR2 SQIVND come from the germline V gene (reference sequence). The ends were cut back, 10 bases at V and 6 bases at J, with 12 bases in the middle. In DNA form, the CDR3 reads TGTGCCACTAGGGGATCGAATGGCTACACCTTC. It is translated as CATRGSNGYTF. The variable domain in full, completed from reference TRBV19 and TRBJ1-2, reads DGGITQSPKYLFRKEGQNVTLSCEQNLNHDAMYWYRQDPGQGLRLIYYSQIVNDFQKGDIAEGYSVSREKKESFPLTVTSAQKNPTAFYLCATRGSNGYTFGSGTRLTVV.

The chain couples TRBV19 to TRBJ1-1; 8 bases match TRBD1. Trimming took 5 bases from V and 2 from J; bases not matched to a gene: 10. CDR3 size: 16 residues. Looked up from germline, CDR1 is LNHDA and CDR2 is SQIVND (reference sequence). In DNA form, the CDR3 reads TGTGCCAGTAGTTCGGCCGGGACAGGATTAAACACTGAAGCTTTCTTT. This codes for CASSSAGTGLNTEAFF.

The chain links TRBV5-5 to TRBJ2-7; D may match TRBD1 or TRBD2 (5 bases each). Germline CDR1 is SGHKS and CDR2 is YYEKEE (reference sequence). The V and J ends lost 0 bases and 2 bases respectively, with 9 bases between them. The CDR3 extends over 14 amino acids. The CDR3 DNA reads TGTGCCAGCAGCTTGGGCGAGGGGCCCTACGAGCAGTACTTC. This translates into CASSLGEGPYEQYF.

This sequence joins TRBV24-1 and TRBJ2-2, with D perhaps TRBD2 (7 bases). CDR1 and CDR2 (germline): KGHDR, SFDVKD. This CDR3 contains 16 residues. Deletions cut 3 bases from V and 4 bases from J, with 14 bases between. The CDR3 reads CATSDGGAGPTGELFF. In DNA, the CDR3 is TGTGCCACCAGTGATGGGGGGGCAGGACCCACCGGGGAGCTGTTTTTT.

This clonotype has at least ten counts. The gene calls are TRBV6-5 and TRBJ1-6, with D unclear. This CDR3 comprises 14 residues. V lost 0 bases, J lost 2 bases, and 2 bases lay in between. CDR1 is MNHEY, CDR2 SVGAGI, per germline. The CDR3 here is CASSYSAYNSPLHF. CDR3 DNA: TGTGCCAGCAGTTACTCGGCCTATAATTCACCCCTCCACTTT.

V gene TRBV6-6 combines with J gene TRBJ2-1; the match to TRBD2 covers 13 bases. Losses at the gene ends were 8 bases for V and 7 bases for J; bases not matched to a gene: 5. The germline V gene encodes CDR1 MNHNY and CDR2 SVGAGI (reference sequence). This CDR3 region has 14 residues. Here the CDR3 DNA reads TGTGCCAGCCAGACTAGCGGGGGGTTGAATGAGCAGTTCTTC. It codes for CASQTSGGLNEQFF.

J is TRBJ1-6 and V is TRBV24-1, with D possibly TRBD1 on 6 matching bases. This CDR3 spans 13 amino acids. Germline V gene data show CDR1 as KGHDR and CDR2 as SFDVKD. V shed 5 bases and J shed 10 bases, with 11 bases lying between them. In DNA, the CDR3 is TGTGCCACCAGTGTAGGACAGCGGTCACCCCTCCACTTT. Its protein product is CATSVGQRSPLHF.

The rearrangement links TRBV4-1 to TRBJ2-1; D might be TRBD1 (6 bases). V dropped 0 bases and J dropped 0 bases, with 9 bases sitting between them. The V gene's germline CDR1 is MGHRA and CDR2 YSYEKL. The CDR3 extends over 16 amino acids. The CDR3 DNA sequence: TGCGCCAGCAGCCAAGATGGACAGTTCTCCTACAATGAGCAGTTCTTC. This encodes CASSQDGQFSYNEQFF.

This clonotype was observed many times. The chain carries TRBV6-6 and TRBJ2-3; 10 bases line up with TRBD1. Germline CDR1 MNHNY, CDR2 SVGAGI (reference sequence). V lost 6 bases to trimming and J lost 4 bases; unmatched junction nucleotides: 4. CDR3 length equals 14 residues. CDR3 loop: CASSYGQGADTQYF. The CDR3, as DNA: TGTGCCAGCAGCTACGGACAGGGGGCAGATACGCAGTATTTT.

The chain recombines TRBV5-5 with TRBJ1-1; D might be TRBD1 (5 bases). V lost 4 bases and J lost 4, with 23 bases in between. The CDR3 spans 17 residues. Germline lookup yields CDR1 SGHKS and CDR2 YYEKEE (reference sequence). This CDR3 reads CASSLRTESLGGTEAFF. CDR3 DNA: TGTGCCAGCAGCCTACGAACCGAGTCCCTGGGGGGCACTGAAGCTTTCTTT.

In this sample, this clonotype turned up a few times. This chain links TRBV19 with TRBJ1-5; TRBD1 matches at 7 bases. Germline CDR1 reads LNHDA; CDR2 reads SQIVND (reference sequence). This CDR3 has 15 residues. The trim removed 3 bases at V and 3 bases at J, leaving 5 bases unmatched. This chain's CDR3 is CASSMEGADNQPQHF. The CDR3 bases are TGTGCCAGTAGTATGGAGGGGGCGGACAATCAGCCCCAGCATTTT.

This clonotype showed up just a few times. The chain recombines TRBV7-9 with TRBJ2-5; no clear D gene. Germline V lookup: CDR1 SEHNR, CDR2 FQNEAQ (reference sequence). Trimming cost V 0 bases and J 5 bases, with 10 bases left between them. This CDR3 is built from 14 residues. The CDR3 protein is CASSLAGYRETQYF. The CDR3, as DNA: TGTGCCAGCAGCTTAGCAGGGTATCGTGAGACCCAGTACTTC.

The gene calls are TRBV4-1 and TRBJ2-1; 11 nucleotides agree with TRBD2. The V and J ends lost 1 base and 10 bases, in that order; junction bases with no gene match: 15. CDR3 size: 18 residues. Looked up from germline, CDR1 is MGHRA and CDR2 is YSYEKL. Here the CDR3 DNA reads TGCGCCAGCAGCCAAGCCTCTCCCGATAGCGGGGGGGCCCTGGAGCAGTTCTTC. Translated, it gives CASSQASPDSGGALEQFF.

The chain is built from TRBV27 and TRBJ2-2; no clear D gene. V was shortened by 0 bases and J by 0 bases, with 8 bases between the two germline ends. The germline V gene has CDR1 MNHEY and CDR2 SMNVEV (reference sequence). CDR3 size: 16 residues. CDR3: CASSLSAASNTGELFF. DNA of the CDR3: TGTGCCAGCAGTTTATCGGCCGCATCGAACACCGGGGAGCTGTTTTTT.

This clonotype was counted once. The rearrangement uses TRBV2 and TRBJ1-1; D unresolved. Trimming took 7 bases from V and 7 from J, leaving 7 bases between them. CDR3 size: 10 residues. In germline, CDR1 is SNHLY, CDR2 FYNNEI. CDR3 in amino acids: CASTGVEAFF. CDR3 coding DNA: TGTGCCAGCACAGGCGTTGAAGCTTTCTTT. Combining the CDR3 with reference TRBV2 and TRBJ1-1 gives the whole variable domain EPEVTQTPSHQVTQMGQEVILRCVPISNHLYFYWYRQILGQKVEFLVSFYNNEISEKSEIFDDQFSVERPDGSNFTLKIRSTKLEDSAMYFCASTGVEAFFGQGTRLTVV.

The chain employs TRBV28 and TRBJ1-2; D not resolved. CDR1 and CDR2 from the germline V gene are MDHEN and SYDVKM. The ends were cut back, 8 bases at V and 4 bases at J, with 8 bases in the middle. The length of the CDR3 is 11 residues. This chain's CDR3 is CASLTTYGYTF. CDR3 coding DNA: TGTGCCAGCTTGACTACCTATGGCTACACCTTC.

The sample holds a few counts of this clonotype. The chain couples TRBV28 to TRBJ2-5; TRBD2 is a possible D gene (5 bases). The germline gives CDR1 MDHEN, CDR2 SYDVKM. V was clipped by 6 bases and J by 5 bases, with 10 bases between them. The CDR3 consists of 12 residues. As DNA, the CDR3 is TGTGCCAGCAGGAGACCGGGGGAGACCCAGTACTTC. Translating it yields CASRRPGETQYF. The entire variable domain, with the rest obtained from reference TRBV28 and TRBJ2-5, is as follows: DVKVTQSSRYLVKRTGEKVFLECVQDMDHENMFWYRQDPGLGLRLIYFSYDVKMKEKGDIPEGYSVSREKKERFSLILESASTNQTSMYLCASRRPGETQYFGPGTRLLVL.

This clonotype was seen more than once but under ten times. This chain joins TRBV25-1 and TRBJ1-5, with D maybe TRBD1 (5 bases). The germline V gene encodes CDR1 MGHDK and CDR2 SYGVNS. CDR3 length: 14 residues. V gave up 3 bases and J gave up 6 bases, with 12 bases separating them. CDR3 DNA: TGTGCCAGCAGTGATGCAGGGAGGTCTCAGCCCCAGCATTTT. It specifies CASSDAGRSQPQHF.

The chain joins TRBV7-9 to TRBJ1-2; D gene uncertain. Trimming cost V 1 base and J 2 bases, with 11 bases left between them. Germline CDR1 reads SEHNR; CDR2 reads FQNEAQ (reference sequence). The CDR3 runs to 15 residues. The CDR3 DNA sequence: TGTGCCAGCAGCTTAGGTTGGGGAGGCAACTATGGCTACACCTTC. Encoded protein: CASSLGWGGNYGYTF.

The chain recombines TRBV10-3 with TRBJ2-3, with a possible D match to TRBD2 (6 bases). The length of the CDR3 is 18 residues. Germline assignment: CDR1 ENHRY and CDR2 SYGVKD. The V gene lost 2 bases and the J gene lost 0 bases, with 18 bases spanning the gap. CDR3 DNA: TGTGCCATCAGTGAGCCGGAGGGACCGACGTTTAGCACAGATACGCAGTATTTT. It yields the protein CAISEPEGPTFSTDTQYF.

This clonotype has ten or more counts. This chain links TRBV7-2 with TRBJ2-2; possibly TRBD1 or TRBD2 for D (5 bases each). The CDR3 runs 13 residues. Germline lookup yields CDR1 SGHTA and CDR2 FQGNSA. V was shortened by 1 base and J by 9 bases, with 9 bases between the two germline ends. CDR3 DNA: TGTGCCAGCAGCTTAGGGGACGGCTGGGAGCTGTTTTTT. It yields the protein CASSLGDGWELFF.

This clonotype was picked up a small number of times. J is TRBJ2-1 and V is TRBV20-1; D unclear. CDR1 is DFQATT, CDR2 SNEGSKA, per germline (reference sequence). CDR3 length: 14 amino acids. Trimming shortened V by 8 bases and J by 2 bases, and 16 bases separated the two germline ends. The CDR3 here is CSRTPTYTYNEQFF. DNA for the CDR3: TGCAGTCGAACCCCGACATATACCTACAATGAGCAGTTCTTC.

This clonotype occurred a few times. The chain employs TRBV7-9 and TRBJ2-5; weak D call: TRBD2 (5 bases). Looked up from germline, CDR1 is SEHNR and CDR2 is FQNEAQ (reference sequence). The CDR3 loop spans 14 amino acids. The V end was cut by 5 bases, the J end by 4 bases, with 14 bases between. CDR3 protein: CASSALPLAETQYF. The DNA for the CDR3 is TGTGCCAGCAGCGCATTACCCCTAGCAGAGACCCAGTACTTC.

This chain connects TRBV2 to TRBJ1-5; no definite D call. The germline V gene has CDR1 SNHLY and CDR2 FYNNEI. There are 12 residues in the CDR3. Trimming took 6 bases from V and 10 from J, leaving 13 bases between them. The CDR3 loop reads CASSAGSGPQHF. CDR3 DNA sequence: TGTGCCAGCAGCGCCGGGTCCGGCCCCCAGCATTTT.

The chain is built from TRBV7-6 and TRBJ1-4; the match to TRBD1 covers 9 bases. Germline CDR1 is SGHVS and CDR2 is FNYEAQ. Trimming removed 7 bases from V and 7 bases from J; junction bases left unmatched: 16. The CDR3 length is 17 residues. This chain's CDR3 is CASNLPGQGYLGEKLFF. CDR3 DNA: TGTGCCAGCAACCTCCCGGGACAGGGATATTTAGGTGAAAAACTGTTTTTT.

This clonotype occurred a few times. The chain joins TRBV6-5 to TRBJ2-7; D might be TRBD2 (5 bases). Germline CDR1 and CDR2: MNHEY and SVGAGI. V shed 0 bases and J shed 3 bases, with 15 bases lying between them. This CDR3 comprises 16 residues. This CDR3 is CASSYSSGEPGYEQYF. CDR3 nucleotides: TGTGCCAGCAGTTACTCGTCCGGGGAGCCGGGCTACGAGCAGTACTTC.

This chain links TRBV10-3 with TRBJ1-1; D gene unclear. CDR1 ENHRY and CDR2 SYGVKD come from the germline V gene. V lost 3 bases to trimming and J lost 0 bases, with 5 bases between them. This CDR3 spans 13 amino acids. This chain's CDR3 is CAISDAVNTEAFF. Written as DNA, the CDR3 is TGTGCCATCAGTGACGCAGTGAACACTGAAGCTTTCTTT.